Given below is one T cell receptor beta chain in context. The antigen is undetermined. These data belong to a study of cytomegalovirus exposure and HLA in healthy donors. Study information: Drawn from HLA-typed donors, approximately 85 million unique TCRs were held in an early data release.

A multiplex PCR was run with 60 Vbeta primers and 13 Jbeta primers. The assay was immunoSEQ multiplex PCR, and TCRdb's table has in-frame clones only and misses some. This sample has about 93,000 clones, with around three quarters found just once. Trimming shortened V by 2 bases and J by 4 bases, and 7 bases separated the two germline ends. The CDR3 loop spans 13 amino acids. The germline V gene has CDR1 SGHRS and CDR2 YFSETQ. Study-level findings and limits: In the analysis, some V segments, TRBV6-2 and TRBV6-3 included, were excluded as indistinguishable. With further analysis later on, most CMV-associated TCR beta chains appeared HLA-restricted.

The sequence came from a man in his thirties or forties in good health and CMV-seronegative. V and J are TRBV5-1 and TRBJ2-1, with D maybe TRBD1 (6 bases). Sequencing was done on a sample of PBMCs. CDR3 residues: CASSFTGYNEQFF. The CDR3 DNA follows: TGCGCCAGCAGCTTTACAGGGTACAATGAGCAGTTCTTC.